The source of this T cell receptor beta chain is a study of naive and memory T cell subsets. Trimming removed 5 bases at V and 3 bases at J, with 14 bases between. Germline assignment: CDR1 SGHRS and CDR2 YFSETQ. The CDR3 length is 14 residues. The library had UMIs added by 3' ligation of an oligonucleotide to TCR cDNA. Unsorted total RNA, about 1 to 1000 ng, was DNase treated before reverse transcription. Ligated cDNA underwent four rounds of PCR with nested alpha and beta constant region primers and SP2. Blood and skin TCR RNA was reverse transcribed with alpha and beta constant primers. TCRdb analysed the 5' RACE reads with MiXCR anew, one entry per CDR3 protein. The sample consists of around 56,000 distinct CDR3 sequences, roughly 7.5% of them appearing once. This clonotype occurred many times.

This sequence originates from a female donor in good health. The chain uses TRBV5-1 and TRBJ1-1, with a tentative D call TRBD1 (6 bases). The CDR3 DNA reads TGCGCCAGCAGGCGAGAAGGGACATACACTGAAGCTTTCTTT. The encoded protein is CASRREGTYTEAFF.